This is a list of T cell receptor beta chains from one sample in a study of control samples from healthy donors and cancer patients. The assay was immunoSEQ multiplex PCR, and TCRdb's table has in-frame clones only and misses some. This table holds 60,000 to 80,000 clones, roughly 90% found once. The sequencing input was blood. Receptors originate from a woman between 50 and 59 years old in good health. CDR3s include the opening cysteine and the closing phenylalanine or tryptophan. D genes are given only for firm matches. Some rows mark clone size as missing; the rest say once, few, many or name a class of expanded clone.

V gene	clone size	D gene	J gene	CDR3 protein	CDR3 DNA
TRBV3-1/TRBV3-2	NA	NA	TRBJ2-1	CACAEYNEQFF	TGTGCCTGTGCGGAATACAATGAGCAGTTCTTC
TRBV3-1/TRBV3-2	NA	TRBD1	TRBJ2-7	CASSQVPSGGPEQYF	TGTGCCAGCAGCCAAGTACCCTCAGGGGGTCCCGAGCAGTACTTC
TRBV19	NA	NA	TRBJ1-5	CASSIDLSGLGNQPQHF	TGTGCCAGTAGTATAGATCTATCGGGGTTGGGCAATCAGCCCCAGCATTTT
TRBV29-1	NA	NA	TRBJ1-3	CSVARGLAGNTIYF	TGCAGCGTTGCCAGGGGTCTAGCTGGAAACACCATATATTTT
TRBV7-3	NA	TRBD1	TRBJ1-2	CASSYGTGAGYTF	TGTGCCAGCAGCTACGGGACAGGGGCTGGCTACACCTTC
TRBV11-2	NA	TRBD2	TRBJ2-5	CASSPVTSGSGETQYF	TGTGCCAGCAGCCCCGTCACGAGCGGGAGTGGGGAGACCCAGTACTTC
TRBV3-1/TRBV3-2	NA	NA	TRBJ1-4	CASSSSQGNEKLFF	TGTGCCAGCAGCTCCTCACAGGGAAATGAAAAACTGTTTTTT
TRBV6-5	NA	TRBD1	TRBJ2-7	CASSGTGSRSEQYF	TGTGCCAGCAGCGGGACAGGGAGCCGGAGCGAGCAGTACTTC
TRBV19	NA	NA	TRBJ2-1	CASSIRDASHNEQFF	TGTGCCAGTAGTATCCGGGACGCAAGCCACAATGAGCAGTTCTTC
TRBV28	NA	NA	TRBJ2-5	CASSLSSGLPFRGETQYF	TGTGCCAGCAGTTTATCTTCGGGACTACCCTTTAGGGGGGAGACCCAGTACTTC
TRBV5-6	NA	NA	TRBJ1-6	CASSLIQGLNNSPLHF	TGTGCCAGCAGCTTGATACAGGGATTGAATAATTCACCCCTCCACTTT
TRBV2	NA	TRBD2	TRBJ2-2	CASSPTSGATGELFF	TGTGCCAGCAGTCCGACTAGCGGGGCGACCGGGGAGCTGTTTTTT
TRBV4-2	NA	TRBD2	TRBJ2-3	CASSQILAGGRTDTQYF	TGTGCCAGCAGCCAAATCTTAGCGGGAGGGAGAACAGATACGCAGTATTTT
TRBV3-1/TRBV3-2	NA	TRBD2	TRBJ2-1	CASSQRLAGGPEDEQFF	TGTGCCAGCAGCCAAAGACTAGCGGGAGGCCCGGAGGATGAGCAGTTCTTC
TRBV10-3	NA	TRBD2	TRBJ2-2	CAARAGGGTGELFF	TGTGCCGCCCGAGCGGGAGGTGGCACCGGGGAGCTGTTTTTT
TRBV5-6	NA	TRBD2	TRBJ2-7	CASSWGLAGVNEQYF	TGTGCCAGCAGCTGGGGACTAGCGGGAGTCAACGAGCAGTACTTC
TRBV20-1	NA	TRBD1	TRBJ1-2	CSASLGAGGYNYGYTF	TGCAGTGCTAGTCTCGGGGCAGGGGGTTATAACTATGGCTACACCTTC
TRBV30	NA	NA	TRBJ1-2	CAWRANLNYGYTF	TGTGCCTGGAGAGCGAACCTTAACTATGGCTACACCTTC
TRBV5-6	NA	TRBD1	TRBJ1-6	CASSLDRGGRNSPLHF	TGTGCCAGCAGCTTGGACAGGGGCGGGCGGAATTCACCCCTCCACTTT
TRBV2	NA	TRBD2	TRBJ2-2	CASSDSRRGAGELFF	TGTGCCAGCAGTGACAGCCGACGGGGGGCCGGGGAGCTGTTTTTT
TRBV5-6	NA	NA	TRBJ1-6	CASSFGGRSGNSPLHF	TGTGCCAGCAGCTTTGGGGGGCGCAGTGGAAATTCACCCCTCCACTTT
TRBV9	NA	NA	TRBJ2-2	CASSAGGVRTGELFF	TGTGCCAGCAGCGCAGGCGGTGTCCGCACCGGGGAGCTGTTTTTT
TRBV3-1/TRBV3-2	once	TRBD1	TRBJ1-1	CASSRGQTRTEAFF	TGTGCCAGCAGCAGGGGACAGACCCGCACTGAAGCTTTCTTT
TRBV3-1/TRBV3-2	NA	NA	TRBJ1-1	CASSQARQSNTEAFF	TGTGCCAGCAGCCAAGCTCGGCAGTCGAACACTGAAGCTTTCTTT
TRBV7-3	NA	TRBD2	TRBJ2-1	CASSLYASGISEQFF	TGTGCCAGCAGCTTATACGCTAGCGGGATATCCGAGCAGTTCTTC
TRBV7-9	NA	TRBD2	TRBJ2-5	CASSSTGLEQTQYF	TGTGCCAGCAGCTCAACGGGACTAGAACAGACCCAGTACTTC
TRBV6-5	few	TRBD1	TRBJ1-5	CAGGDRSVQPQHF	TGTGCCGGGGGGGACAGGTCGGTACAGCCCCAGCATTTT
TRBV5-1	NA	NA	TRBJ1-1	CASSLAGQNTEAFF	TGCGCCAGCAGCTTGGCCGGACAGAACACTGAAGCTTTCTTT
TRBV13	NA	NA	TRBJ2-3	CASSFSEGGRSTDTQYF	TGTGCCAGCAGCTTTTCTGAAGGGGGGAGGAGCACAGATACGCAGTATTTT
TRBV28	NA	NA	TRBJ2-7	CASSPTSGASYEQYF	TGTGCCAGCAGTCCGACTAGTGGGGCGTCCTACGAGCAGTACTTC
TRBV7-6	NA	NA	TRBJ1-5	CASSAGAGDQPQHF	TGTGCCAGCAGCGCAGGGGCAGGGGATCAGCCCCAGCATTTT
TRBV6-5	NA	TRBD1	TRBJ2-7	CASSGQGGNYEQYF	TGTGCCAGTTCGGGACAGGGTGGGAACTACGAGCAGTACTTC
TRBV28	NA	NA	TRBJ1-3	CASSLQGSGNTIYF	TGTGCCAGCAGTTTGCAGGGAAGTGGAAACACCATATATTTT
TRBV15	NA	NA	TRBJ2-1	CATSRDLGQRGNEQFF	TGTGCCACCAGCAGAGATTTGGGACAACGCGGCAATGAGCAGTTCTTC
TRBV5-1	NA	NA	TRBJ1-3	CASSLGTSGNTIYF	TGCGCCAGCAGCTTAGGTACCTCTGGAAACACCATATATTTT
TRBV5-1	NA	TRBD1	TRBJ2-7	CASSTAPGQGRTYEQYF	TGCGCCAGCAGCACAGCCCCGGGACAGGGGAGAACCTACGAGCAGTACTTC
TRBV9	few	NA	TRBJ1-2	CASSASTTGREEGYGYTF	TGTGCCAGCAGCGCCTCCACAACGGGACGGGAGGAGGGTTATGGCTACACCTTC